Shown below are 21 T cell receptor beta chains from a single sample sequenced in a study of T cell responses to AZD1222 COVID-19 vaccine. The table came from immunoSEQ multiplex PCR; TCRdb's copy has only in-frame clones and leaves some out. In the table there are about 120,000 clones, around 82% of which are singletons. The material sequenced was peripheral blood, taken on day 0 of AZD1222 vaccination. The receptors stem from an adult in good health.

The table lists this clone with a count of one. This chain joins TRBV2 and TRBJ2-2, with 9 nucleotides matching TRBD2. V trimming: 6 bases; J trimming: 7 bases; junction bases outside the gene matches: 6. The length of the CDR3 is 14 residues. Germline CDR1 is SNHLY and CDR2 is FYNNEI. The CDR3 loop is CASSFLAGNGELFF. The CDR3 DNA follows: TGTGCCAGCAGCTTTCTAGCGGGGAACGGGGAGCTGTTTTTT.

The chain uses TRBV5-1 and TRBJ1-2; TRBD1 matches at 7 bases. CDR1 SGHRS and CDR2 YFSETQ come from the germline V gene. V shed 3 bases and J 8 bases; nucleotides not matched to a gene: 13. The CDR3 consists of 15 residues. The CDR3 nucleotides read TGCGCCAGCAGCTACGGGACAGAAGGATCATACGGCTACACCTTC. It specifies CASSYGTEGSYGYTF.

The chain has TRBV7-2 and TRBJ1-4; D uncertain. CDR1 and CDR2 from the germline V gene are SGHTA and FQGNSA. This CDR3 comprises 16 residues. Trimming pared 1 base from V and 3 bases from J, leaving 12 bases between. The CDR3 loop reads CASSLEGRAANEKLFF. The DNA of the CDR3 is TGTGCCAGCAGCTTAGAGGGAAGAGCGGCTAATGAAAAACTGTTTTTT.

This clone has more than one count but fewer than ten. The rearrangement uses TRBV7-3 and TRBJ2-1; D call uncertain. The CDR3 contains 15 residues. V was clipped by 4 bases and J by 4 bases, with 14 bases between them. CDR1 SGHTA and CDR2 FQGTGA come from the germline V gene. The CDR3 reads CASSSQPTFYNEQFF. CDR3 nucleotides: TGTGCCAGCAGCTCCCAGCCTACTTTTTACAATGAGCAGTTCTTC.

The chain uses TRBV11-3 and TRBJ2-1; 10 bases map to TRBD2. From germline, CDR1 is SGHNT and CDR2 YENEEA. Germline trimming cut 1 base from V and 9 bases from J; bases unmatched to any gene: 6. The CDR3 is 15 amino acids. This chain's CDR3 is CASSLGGLAEVEQFF. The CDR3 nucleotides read TGTGCCAGCAGCTTAGGCGGACTAGCGGAGGTTGAGCAGTTCTTC.

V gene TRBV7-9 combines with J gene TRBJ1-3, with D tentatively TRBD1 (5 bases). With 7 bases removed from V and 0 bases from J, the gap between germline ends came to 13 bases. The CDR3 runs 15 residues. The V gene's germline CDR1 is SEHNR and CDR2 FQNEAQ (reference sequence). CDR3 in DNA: TGTGCCAGCACCAAGGCGGGGACCTCTGGAAACACCATATATTTT. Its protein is CASTKAGTSGNTIYF.

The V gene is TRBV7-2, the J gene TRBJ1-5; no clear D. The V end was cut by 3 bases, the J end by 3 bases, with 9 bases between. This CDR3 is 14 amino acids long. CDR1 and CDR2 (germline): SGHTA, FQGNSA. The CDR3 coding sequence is TGTGCCAGCAGCTTGGGAAAAAACAATCAGCCCCAGCATTTT. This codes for CASSLGKNNQPQHF. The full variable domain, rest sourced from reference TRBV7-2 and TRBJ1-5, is GAGVSQSPSNKVTEKGKDVELRCDPISGHTALYWYRQSLGQGLEFLIYFQGNSAPDKSGLPSDRFSAERTGGSVSTLTIQRTQQEDSAVYLCASSLGKNNQPQHFGDGTRLSIL.

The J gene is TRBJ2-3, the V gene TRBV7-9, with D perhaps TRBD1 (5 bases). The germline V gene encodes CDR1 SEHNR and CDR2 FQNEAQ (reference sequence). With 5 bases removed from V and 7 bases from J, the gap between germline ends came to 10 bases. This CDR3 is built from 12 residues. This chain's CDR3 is CASSQGDYTQYF. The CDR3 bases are TGTGCCAGCAGCCAGGGCGACTATACGCAGTATTTT.

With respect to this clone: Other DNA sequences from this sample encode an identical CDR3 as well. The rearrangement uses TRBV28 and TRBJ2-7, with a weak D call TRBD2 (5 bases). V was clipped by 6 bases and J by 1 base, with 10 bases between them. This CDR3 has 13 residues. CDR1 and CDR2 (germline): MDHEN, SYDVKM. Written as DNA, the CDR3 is TGTGCCAGCAGAAGGTCGGGGTCCTACGAGCAGTACTTC. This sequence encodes CASRRSGSYEQYF.

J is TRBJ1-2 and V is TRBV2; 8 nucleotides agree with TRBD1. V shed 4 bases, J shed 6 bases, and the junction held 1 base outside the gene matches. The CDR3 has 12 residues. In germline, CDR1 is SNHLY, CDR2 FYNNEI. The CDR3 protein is CASSATGDGYTF. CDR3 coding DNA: TGTGCCAGCAGTGCGACAGGGGATGGCTACACCTTC.

The CDR3 here is CASSPDDRDGYTF. DNA of the CDR3: TGTGCCAGCAGCCCTGATGACCGGGATGGCTACACCTTC. J is TRBJ1-2 and V is TRBV4-2; D is unclear. The germline V gene has CDR1 LGHNA and CDR2 YNFKEQ. The germline V and J ends were trimmed by 4 bases and 6 bases, with 12 bases remaining between them. This CDR3 is 13 amino acids long.

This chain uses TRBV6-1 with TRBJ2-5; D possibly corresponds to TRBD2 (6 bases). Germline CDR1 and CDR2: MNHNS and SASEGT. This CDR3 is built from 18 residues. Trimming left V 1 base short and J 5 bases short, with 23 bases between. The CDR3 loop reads CASSEEFRGAGIVETQYF. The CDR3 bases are TGTGCCAGCAGTGAAGAGTTTCGCGGGGCGGGAATTGTGGAGACCCAGTACTTC.

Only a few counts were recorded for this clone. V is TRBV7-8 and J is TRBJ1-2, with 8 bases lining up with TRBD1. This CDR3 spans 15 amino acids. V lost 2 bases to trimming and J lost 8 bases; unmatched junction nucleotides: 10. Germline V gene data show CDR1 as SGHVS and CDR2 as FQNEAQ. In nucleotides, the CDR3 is TGTGCCAGCAGCTTACAAGGACAGGGCTCTTTCGGCTACACCTTC. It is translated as CASSLQGQGSFGYTF.

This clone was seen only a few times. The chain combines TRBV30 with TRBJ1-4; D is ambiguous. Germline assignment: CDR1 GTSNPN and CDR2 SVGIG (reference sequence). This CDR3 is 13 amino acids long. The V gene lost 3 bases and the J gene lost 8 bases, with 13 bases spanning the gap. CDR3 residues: CAWRGPSREKLFF. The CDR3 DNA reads TGTGCCTGGAGAGGTCCTTCTAGGGAAAAACTGTTTTTT.

The CDR3: CASLRAQVADTQYF. The CDR3 DNA sequence: TGTGCCAGCCTCCGGGCCCAAGTCGCAGATACGCAGTATTTT. The V gene is TRBV6-5, the J gene TRBJ2-3; D not resolved. The V gene's germline CDR1 is MNHEY and CDR2 SVGAGI. Trimming stripped 8 bases from V and 4 bases from J, with 16 bases between. The CDR3 is made up of 14 amino acids.

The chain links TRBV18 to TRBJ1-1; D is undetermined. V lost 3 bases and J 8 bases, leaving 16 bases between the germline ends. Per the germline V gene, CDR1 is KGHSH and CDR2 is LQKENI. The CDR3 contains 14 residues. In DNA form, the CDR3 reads TGTGCCAGCTCACCGAAGGACGGTTTGCAAGAAGCTTTCTTT. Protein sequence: CASSPKDGLQEAFF.

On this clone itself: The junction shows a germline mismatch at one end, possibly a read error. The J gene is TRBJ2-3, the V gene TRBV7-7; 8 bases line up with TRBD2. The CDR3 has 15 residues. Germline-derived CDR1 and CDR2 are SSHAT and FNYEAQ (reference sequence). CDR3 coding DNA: TGTGCTAGCAGCTTAGCGGGAACTAGCACAGATACGCAGTATTTT. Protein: CASSLAGTSTDTQYF.

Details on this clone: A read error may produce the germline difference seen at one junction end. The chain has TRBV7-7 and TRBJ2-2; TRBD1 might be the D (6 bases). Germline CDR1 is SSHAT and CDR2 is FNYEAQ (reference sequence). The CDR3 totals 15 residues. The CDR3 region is CASSPQGLDTGELFF. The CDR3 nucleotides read TGTGCTAGCAGCCCGCAGGGGTTGGACACCGGGGAGCTGTTTTTT.

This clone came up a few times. CDR3 in amino acids: CAISRRGSGRRETQYF. CDR3 nucleotides: TGTGCCATCAGCCGAAGGGGCTCGGGGAGGAGGGAGACCCAGTACTTC. This chain uses TRBV10-3 with TRBJ2-5; perhaps TRBD2 as D (6 bases). The V and J ends lost 6 bases and 5 bases respectively, with 22 bases between them. CDR1 is ENHRY and CDR2 is SYGVKD in the germline V gene. The CDR3 runs to 16 residues.

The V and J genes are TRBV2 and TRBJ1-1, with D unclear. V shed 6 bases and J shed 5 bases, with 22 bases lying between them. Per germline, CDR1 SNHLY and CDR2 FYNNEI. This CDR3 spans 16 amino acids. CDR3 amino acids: CASRGTTHDPGTEAFF. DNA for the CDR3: TGTGCCAGCAGGGGAACGACCCACGATCCGGGGACTGAAGCTTTCTTT.

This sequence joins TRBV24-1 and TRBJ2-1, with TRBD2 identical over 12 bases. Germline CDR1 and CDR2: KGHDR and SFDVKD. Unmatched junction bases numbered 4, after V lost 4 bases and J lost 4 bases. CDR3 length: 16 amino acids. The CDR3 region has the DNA TGTGCCACCAGTGACCGACTAGCGGGAGCGTACAATGAGCAGTTCTTC. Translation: CATSDRLAGAYNEQFF.